The count of the clone carrying this TCR beta chain is one. The CDR3 is 13 residues long. Trimming removed 4 bases at V and 9 bases at J, with 16 bases between. The germline CDR1 and CDR2 sequences are SQVTM and ANQGSEA. Three rounds of nested PCR, following a modified ARM-PCR protocol, produced the TCRbeta library. TCRdb called the multiplex PCR reads again in MiXCR, with one record for every CDR3 protein. Of around 99,000 distinct CDR3 sequences listed, roughly two thirds were seen once; the top ten hold roughly 20%. The data were obtained in a study of tumor and adjacent non-tumor tissue in lung cancer. Study background: The patients, around 11 men and five or six women, were about 30 to 76 with stage I to III disease.

RNA was extracted from bulk tissue without any cell sorting. This non-tumor lung sample came from over 3 cm beyond the tumor edge. Material: distant non-tumor lung tissue. This sequence joins TRBV29-1 and TRBJ2-1, with D possibly being TRBD2 (5 bases). This TCR derives from a man between 60 and 75 years old with non-small cell lung cancer. This CDR3 is CSVVLDGAAEQFF. In nucleotides, the CDR3 is TGCAGCGTTGTTCTAGATGGAGCGGCTGAGCAGTTCTTC.